Below, 21 T cell receptor beta chains from the same sample are listed, as sequenced in a study of T cells in Graves' hyperthyroidism and ophthalmopathy. Authors of the study amplified TCR beta CDR3 regions from RNA transcripts. First-round RT-PCR of the TCR CDR3 relied on the HTBI primer set. A single record per CDR3 protein comes from TCRdb applying MiXCR to the multiplex PCR reads. There are roughly 240,000 distinct CDR3 sequences in the sample; around 15% occur only once, and around 30% lies in the top ten. Sequencing was performed on blood. The origin of the receptors is a young woman with Graves' ophthalmopathy.

In regard to this clonotype: A much larger clone is a single base away; this may be a read error. CDR3: CASGLERLAGGETQYF. CDR3 nucleotide sequence: TGTGCTAGCGGCTTAGAGAGGCTAGCGGGCGGGGAGACCCAGTACTTC. The genes are TRBV7-7 and TRBJ2-5; 8 nucleotides align to TRBD2. The V gene's germline CDR1 is SSHAT and CDR2 FNYEAQ (reference sequence). This CDR3 region has 16 residues.

At least ten counts were recorded for this clonotype. The gene calls are TRBV28 and TRBJ1-5; D is uncertain. The CDR3 extends over 13 amino acids. V was clipped by 6 bases and J by 4 bases, with 10 bases between them. CDR1 is MDHEN and CDR2 is SYDVKM in the germline V gene. CDR3 loop: CASRLYTNQPQHF. CDR3 bases: TGTGCCAGCAGACTCTACACAAATCAGCCCCAGCATTTT.

This clonotype turned up a few times. The CDR3 does not close with the conserved phenylalanine or tryptophan, likely indicating a read error. The chain combines TRBV4-3 with TRBJ1-1; D ambiguous. Trimming shortened V by 0 bases and J by 4 bases, and 6 bases separated the two germline ends. Looked up from germline, CDR1 is LGHNA and CDR2 is YSLEER. The CDR3 is 13 amino acids. The CDR3 here is CASSQDAGTEAFS. CDR3 in DNA: TGCGCCAGCAGCCAAGATGCGGGCACTGAAGCTTTCTCT.

This clonotype was seen at least ten times. The CDR3 region is CASSERGRQPQHF. The DNA of the CDR3 is TGTGCCAGCAGTGAGAGGGGGCGTCAGCCCCAGCATTTT. The chain carries TRBV6-1 and TRBJ1-5, with TRBD1 matching over 7 bases. Germline V gene sequence: CDR1 MNHNS, CDR2 SASEGT. The ends lost 3 bases at V and 6 bases at J; junction bases unmatched: 2. The CDR3 spans 13 residues.

This clonotype was detected ten times or more. The V call is TRBV18, the J call TRBJ2-2, with no clear D. Germline V gene sequence: CDR1 KGHSH, CDR2 LQKENI. CDR3 size: 13 residues. Trimming removed 1 base at V and 8 bases at J, with 8 bases between. Written as DNA, the CDR3 is TGTGCCAGCTCACCACGATGGGTAGGGGAGCTGTTTTTT. It specifies CASSPRWVGELFF.

This clonotype was seen ten or more times. The CDR3 reads CASSFGVAEAFF. The DNA of the CDR3 is TGTGCCAGCAGCTTTGGGGTGGCTGAAGCTTTCTTT. This chain uses TRBV5-5 with TRBJ1-1; D is uncertain. Per germline, CDR1 SGHKS and CDR2 YYEKEE (reference sequence). The CDR3 covers 12 residues. Trimming cost V 2 bases and J 6 bases, with 8 bases left between them.

This clonotype was recorded at least ten times. The genes are TRBV2 and TRBJ1-6, with unresolved D. This CDR3 has 13 amino acids. V lost 7 bases and J 7 bases, leaving 11 bases between the germline ends. Germline loops: CDR1 SNHLY, CDR2 FYNNEI. This CDR3 reads CASTQLKNSPLHF. In DNA form, the CDR3 reads TGTGCCAGCACCCAATTGAAGAATTCACCCCTCCACTTT.

This clonotype was seen more than once but under ten times. The CDR3 spells CASSAPRGDNEQFF. The CDR3 DNA is TGTGCCAGCAGTGCGCCAAGGGGGGATAATGAGCAGTTCTTC. This chain links TRBV6-1 with TRBJ2-1, with D perhaps given as TRBD1 or TRBD2 (6 bases each). The CDR3 is made up of 14 amino acids. The V gene lost 4 bases and the J gene lost 7 bases, with 14 bases spanning the gap. Germline CDR1 MNHNS, CDR2 SASEGT.

The chain joins TRBV20-1 to TRBJ2-1; TRBD2 might be the D (6 bases). CDR3 length: 13 amino acids. The V gene's germline CDR1 is DFQATT and CDR2 SNEGSKA (reference sequence). Between the trimmed V and J ends, which lost 5 bases and 9 bases, there was a span of 17 bases. Written as DNA, the CDR3 is TGCAGTGCTTCATTTAGCGGACGGGGTGAGCAGTTCTTC. Its protein product is CSASFSGRGEQFF.

This clonotype was found a few times. The CDR3 DNA reads TGTGCCAGCAGCTTAGGGGGCCTAGACCCGCGGGGCTACACCTTC. Protein product: CASSLGGLDPRGYTF. The chain is built from TRBV7-3 and TRBJ1-2, with TRBD1 as a possible D gene (6 bases). Germline V lookup: CDR1 SGHTA, CDR2 FQGTGA. The V and J ends lost 2 bases and 8 bases respectively, with 18 bases between them. This CDR3 comprises 15 residues. Drawing the rest from reference TRBV7-3 and TRBJ1-2, the complete variable domain is GAGVSQTPSNKVTEKGKYVELRCDPISGHTALYWYRQSLGQGPEFLIYFQGTGAADDSGLPNDRFFAVRPEGSVSTLKIQRTERGDSAVYLCASSLGGLDPRGYTFGSGTRLTVV.

This clonotype has ten or more counts. V is TRBV12-3 or TRBV12-4 and J is TRBJ1-5, with D hard to call. This CDR3 is 13 amino acids long. Trimming pared 6 bases from V and 0 bases from J, leaving 6 bases between. The chain's CDR3 is CASSSSSNQPQHF. DNA for the CDR3: TGTGCCAGCAGCTCAAGTAGCAATCAGCCCCAGCATTTT.

This clonotype was found many times. The chain uses TRBV6-1 and TRBJ1-4, with no clear D. Trimming cost V 1 base and J 4 bases, with 4 bases left between them. The CDR3 has 13 amino acids. CDR1 and CDR2 (germline): MNHNS, SASEGT. The CDR3 coding sequence is TGTGCCAGCAGTGAAGAGGGTAATGAAAAACTGTTTTTT. Residues: CASSEEGNEKLFF.

This clonotype was counted many times. The rearrangement uses TRBV2 and TRBJ2-7; 9 nucleotides align to TRBD1. There are 16 residues in the CDR3. Germline trimming cut 6 bases from V and 6 bases from J; bases unmatched to any gene: 15. Germline lookup yields CDR1 SNHLY and CDR2 FYNNEI. CDR3 nucleotide sequence: TGTGCCAGCAGGCTCTTCTCCGGGACAGGGAGGATCGAGCAGTACTTC. It translates to CASRLFSGTGRIEQYF.

The J gene is TRBJ1-5, the V gene TRBV28, with 7 positions matching TRBD1. Per the germline V gene, CDR1 is MDHEN and CDR2 is SYDVKM. The CDR3 loop spans 14 amino acids. The trim removed 8 bases at V and 10 bases at J, leaving 14 bases unmatched. The CDR3 DNA follows: TGTGCCAGCCTACCAGGGGGGGAGTCCTCACCCCAGCATTTT. This encodes CASLPGGESSPQHF.

This clonotype has ten or more counts. The chain carries TRBV4-2 and TRBJ2-3; TRBD1 aligns across 7 bases. V lost 1 base to trimming and J lost 0 bases; unmatched junction nucleotides: 7. CDR1 and CDR2 from the germline V gene are LGHNA and YNFKEQ. The CDR3 covers 17 residues. The CDR3 spells CASSQGYRGSSTDTQYF. The CDR3, as DNA: TGTGCCAGCAGCCAAGGATACAGGGGCTCTAGCACAGATACGCAGTATTTT.

At least ten counts were recorded for this clonotype. The chain uses TRBV6-1 and TRBJ1-2, with 7 bases aligning to TRBD1. CDR3 size: 17 residues. The junction had 18 bases not matched to a gene; V was cut back by 5 bases and J by 6 bases. Germline CDR1 reads MNHNS; CDR2 reads SASEGT. Written as DNA, the CDR3 is TGTGCCAGCAGTCTCCCCACCGGGCCGACAGGGACCCATGGCTACACCTTC. This sequence encodes CASSLPTGPTGTHGYTF.

V gene TRBV7-6 combines with J gene TRBJ2-2; D gene unclear. Germline values: CDR1 SGHVS, CDR2 FNYEAQ. Trimming pared 3 bases from V and 1 base from J, leaving 9 bases between. This CDR3 is built from 15 residues. As DNA, the CDR3 is TGTGCCAGCAGCTTCGTGGAGCGGAACACCGGGGAGCTGTTTTTT. Protein: CASSFVERNTGELFF.

There are many counts of this clonotype. The rearrangement uses TRBV28 and TRBJ2-7, with 7 bases lining up with TRBD1. The CDR3 runs 15 residues. Looked up from germline, CDR1 is MDHEN and CDR2 is SYDVKM. V lost 4 bases to trimming and J lost 1 base; unmatched junction nucleotides: 7. CDR3 sequence reads: CASSSRVGQSYEQYF. The CDR3 region has the DNA TGTGCCAGCAGTTCCAGAGTGGGACAGTCCTACGAGCAGTACTTC.

This clonotype occurred many times. The rearrangement uses TRBV20-1 and TRBJ1-2, with TRBD1 matching over 8 bases. The CDR3 sequence is 12 residues long. Per the germline V gene, CDR1 is DFQATT and CDR2 is SNEGSKA (reference sequence). Trimming removed 4 bases from V and 4 bases from J; junction bases left unmatched: 2. DNA of the CDR3: TGCAGTGCTACCGGGACAGGCTATGGCTACACCTTC. This translates into CSATGTGYGYTF.

This clonotype was observed many times. This chain joins TRBV13 and TRBJ2-1; 10 nucleotides line up with TRBD1. Germline V lookup: CDR1 PRHDT, CDR2 FYEKMQ (reference sequence). V trimming: 4 bases; J trimming: 8 bases; junction bases outside the gene matches: 5. This CDR3 comprises 14 residues. CDR3 region: CASSSETGGDEQFF. CDR3 coding DNA: TGTGCCAGCAGCTCAGAGACAGGGGGCGATGAGCAGTTCTTC.

Ten or more counts support this clonotype. This CDR3 reads CASSGKTGGGYGYTF. The DNA for the CDR3 is TGTGCCAGCAGCGGGAAGACCGGGGGGGGCTATGGCTACACCTTC. This chain uses TRBV7-9 with TRBJ1-2, with D tentatively TRBD1 (5 bases). The V gene lost 5 bases and the J gene lost 4 bases, with 17 bases spanning the gap. CDR1 and CDR2 from the germline V gene are SEHNR and FQNEAQ (reference sequence). The CDR3 totals 15 residues.